These 24 T cell receptor beta chains were sequenced from one sample in a study of T cells after yellow fever vaccination (dated by TCRdb to about 2019). This specimen's treatment or condition label, per the study, means: live attenuated yellow fever vaccine strain. To prepare the library, 5' RACE was applied. Sequenced on an Illumina HiSeq 2500. TCRdb handled the public reads itself, with Q25 trimming in fastp and clone calling in MiXCR, and kept productive beta chains. Rows matching on CDR3 protein sequence are summarized as one entry with the most common DNA and genes. This sample is represented by approximately 580,000 distinct CDR3 sequences; about 15% of them were singletons. The leading ten clones occupy roughly a sixth of the sample. The sequencing here drew on PBMCs, taken more than 4 days after the first yellow fever vaccination. These receptors were collected from a man between 18 and 29 years old who received the YFV17D yellow fever vaccine.

The table lists this clonotype with a few counts. This chain links TRBV2 with TRBJ2-7, with D perhaps TRBD1 (5 bases). This CDR3 region has 12 residues. Per the germline V gene, CDR1 is SNHLY and CDR2 is FYNNEI. V lost 6 bases and J 10 bases, leaving 16 bases between the germline ends. In DNA form, the CDR3 reads TGTGCCAGCAGCCTCACCGACAGCCTCCAGTACGTC. It yields the protein CASSLTDSLQYV.

This chain connects TRBV6-1 to TRBJ2-7, with D unresolved. The CDR3 is made up of 15 amino acids. V was trimmed by 5 bases and J by 5 bases, leaving 19 bases between them. CDR1 is MNHNS and CDR2 is SASEGT in the germline V gene. CDR3 in amino acids: CASSPFGETTDEQYF. The DNA for the CDR3 is TGTGCCAGCAGTCCTTTTGGGGAAACAACTGACGAGCAGTACTTC.

This clonotype was found a few times. The chain employs TRBV7-3 and TRBJ2-3, with a weak D call TRBD2 (6 bases). The CDR3 consists of 15 residues. Germline CDR1 reads SGHTA; CDR2 reads FQGTGA. V gave up 4 bases and J gave up 2 bases, with 13 bases separating them. The CDR3 region is CASSSDGGATDTQYF. The CDR3 DNA reads TGTGCCAGCAGCTCGGACGGGGGAGCCACAGATACGCAGTATTTT.

This clonotype has ten or more counts. The V gene is TRBV24-1, the J gene TRBJ2-1; the D gene could be TRBD1 or TRBD2 (5 bases each). The CDR3 loop spans 15 amino acids. The V and J ends lost 4 bases and 7 bases respectively, with 16 bases between them. CDR1 KGHDR and CDR2 SFDVKD come from the germline V gene. CDR3 bases: TGTGCCACCAGTGACTCGGGACGAGATGAAAATGAGCAGTTCTTC. As protein: CATSDSGRDENEQFF.

The rearrangement links TRBV29-1 to TRBJ1-1, with D possibly matching TRBD1 (5 bases). CDR3 length equals 14 residues. Looked up from germline, CDR1 is SQVTM and CDR2 is ANQGSEA. The V end lost 4 bases, the J end lost 5 bases, and 17 bases lay between the germline ends. This CDR3 is CSVGAAGRDTEAFF. The CDR3 DNA reads TGCAGCGTTGGGGCAGCAGGGCGGGATACTGAAGCTTTCTTT.

This clonotype was picked up many times. The chain employs TRBV7-9 and TRBJ1-5; no firm D call. The V end was cut by 6 bases, the J end by 4 bases, with 10 bases between. CDR1 and CDR2 from the germline V gene are SEHNR and FQNEAQ (reference sequence). There are 13 residues in the CDR3. The CDR3 DNA is TGTGCCAGCAGTCTTCCGGGGAATCAGCCCCAGCATTTT. As protein: CASSLPGNQPQHF.

This clonotype has only a few counts. The chain has TRBV20-1 and TRBJ2-5; D remains unclear. The CDR3 is made up of 13 amino acids. Germline values: CDR1 DFQATT, CDR2 SNEGSKA (reference sequence). The V end lost 3 bases, the J end lost 1 base, and 9 bases lay between the germline ends. The DNA for the CDR3 is TGCAGTGCTAGGCAGTCCCTCCAAGAGACCCAGTACTTC. Translating it yields CSARQSLQETQYF.

This clonotype was seen a few times. This CDR3 reads CASSFGYGNTEAFF. In DNA, the CDR3 is TGTGCCAGCAGTTTCGGGTACGGGAACACTGAAGCTTTCTTT. This chain uses TRBV12-3 or TRBV12-4 with TRBJ1-1; D gene ambiguous. The ends were cut back, 3 bases at V and 1 base at J, with 9 bases in the middle. This CDR3 is built from 14 residues.

The gene calls are TRBV5-1 and TRBJ2-1, with TRBD2 matching over 7 bases. J lost 5 bases, V lost 4 bases, and 9 bases had no gene match. Per germline, CDR1 SGHRS and CDR2 YFSETQ. This CDR3 is built from 15 residues. This CDR3 reads CASSPWGGRNNEQFF. The DNA of the CDR3 is TGCGCCAGCAGCCCCTGGGGGGGACGGAACAATGAGCAGTTCTTC.

The chain recombines TRBV4-2 with TRBJ2-1; D possibly uses TRBD1 or TRBD2 (7 bases each). V lost 3 bases and J 4 bases, leaving 16 bases between the germline ends. This CDR3 has 16 residues. CDR1 is LGHNA and CDR2 is YNFKEQ in the germline V gene. CDR3 amino acids: CASSHGAGQIYNEQFF. The DNA of the CDR3 is TGTGCCAGCAGCCACGGAGCGGGACAGATATACAATGAGCAGTTCTTC.

This clonotype was counted between two and nine times. The J gene is TRBJ2-7, the V gene TRBV5-1; D may match TRBD1 or TRBD2 (5 bases each). The V end lost 1 base, the J end lost 6 bases, and 11 bases lay between the germline ends. This CDR3 comprises 13 residues. Germline lookup yields CDR1 SGHRS and CDR2 YFSETQ. CDR3 bases: TGCGCCAGCAGCTTGCGTAGGGACGGCGAGCAGTACGTC. This codes for CASSLRRDGEQYV.

The V and J genes are TRBV12-3 or TRBV12-4 and TRBJ2-7, with 8 positions matching TRBD1. The CDR3 spans 16 residues. With V trimmed by 3 bases and J by 1 base, 8 bases remained unmatched. This CDR3 reads CASSLEGQGPSYEQYF. The CDR3 DNA is TGTGCCAGCAGTTTGGAAGGACAGGGTCCTTCCTACGAGCAGTACTTC.

This clonotype was seen a handful of times. The J gene is TRBJ1-3, the V gene TRBV28; no clear D gene. The germline V and J ends were trimmed by 4 bases and 0 bases, with 7 bases remaining between them. The CDR3 is made up of 14 amino acids. Per the germline V gene, CDR1 is MDHEN and CDR2 is SYDVKM. The CDR3 sequence is CASSYPFSGNTIYF. CDR3 nucleotide sequence: TGTGCCAGCAGTTACCCCTTCTCTGGAAACACCATATATTTT.

With respect to this clonotype: At one boundary the junction diverges from the germline segment, which might be a read error. This sequence joins TRBV7-3 and TRBJ2-7; D unresolved. The CDR3 has 14 amino acids. The germline CDR1 and CDR2 sequences are SGHTA and FQGTGA. DNA for the CDR3: TGTGCCAGCAGCGCACGCCACGGCTCCAACGAGCAGTACTTC. Amino acid sequence: CASSARHGSNEQYF.

This clonotype was observed a few times. This chain links TRBV14 with TRBJ1-1; D gene uncertain. From germline, CDR1 is SGHDN and CDR2 FVKESK. Deletions cut 3 bases from V and 10 bases from J, with 18 bases between. The CDR3 sequence is 14 residues long. The CDR3 DNA reads as TGTGCCAGCAGCCAGTCGGACGGGGTCGGAAGAGCTTTCTTT. Its protein is CASSQSDGVGRAFF.

This clonotype was seen repeatedly, ten times or more. The rearrangement uses TRBV7-9 and TRBJ1-1; D is ambiguous. With 2 bases removed from V and 0 bases from J, the gap between germline ends came to 10 bases. The CDR3 covers 15 residues. Per the germline V gene, CDR1 is SEHNR and CDR2 is FQNEAQ (reference sequence). CDR3 in DNA: TGTGCCAGCAGCTTAATCCCTGGCATGAACACTGAAGCTTTCTTT. Its translation is CASSLIPGMNTEAFF.

This sequence joins TRBV7-9 and TRBJ2-1, with D tentatively TRBD1 (6 bases). This CDR3 has 15 residues. Germline V gene data show CDR1 as SEHNR and CDR2 as FQNEAQ (reference sequence). Trimming cost V 7 bases and J 7 bases, with 20 bases left between them. The chain's CDR3 is CASTHSNRVGNEQFF. For the CDR3, the DNA is TGTGCCAGCACACACTCAAACAGGGTTGGAAATGAGCAGTTCTTC.

This chain uses TRBV5-1 with TRBJ2-7, with 7 bases identical to TRBD1. The CDR3 has 15 amino acids. V dropped 0 bases and J dropped 3; count of bases not matched to a gene: 6. Looked up from germline, CDR1 is SGHRS and CDR2 is YFSETQ. The CDR3 DNA reads TGCGCCAGCAGCTTGGGACCACAGGGGAACTACGAGCAGTACGTC. Translating gives CASSLGPQGNYEQYV.

The rearrangement uses TRBV4-2 and TRBJ2-5; the D call may be TRBD1 or TRBD2 (5 bases each). Germline CDR1 is LGHNA and CDR2 is YNFKEQ. V was shortened by 3 bases and J by 5 bases, with 16 bases between the two germline ends. This CDR3 comprises 15 residues. CDR3 sequence reads: CASSHSGDRGETQYF. In DNA, the CDR3 is TGTGCCAGCAGCCACTCCGGGGATAGGGGCGAGACCCAGTACTTC.

This clonotype was detected a few times. The chain uses TRBV5-1 and TRBJ2-2; 7 nucleotides align to TRBD1. Germline assignment: CDR1 SGHRS and CDR2 YFSETQ. CDR3 length equals 16 residues. J lost 3 bases, V lost 6 bases, and 11 bases had no gene match. The DNA for the CDR3 is TGCGCCAGCACCAAAAGACAGGGTTCGGACACCGGGGAGCTGTTTTTT. It codes for CASTKRQGSDTGELFF.

This chain uses TRBV6-1 with TRBJ2-2; D remains ambiguous. The CDR3 runs to 14 residues. Per germline, CDR1 MNHNS and CDR2 SASEGT. V gave up 5 bases and J gave up 2 bases, with 9 bases separating them. This chain's CDR3 is CASSYALNTGELFF. DNA of the CDR3: TGTGCCAGCAGTTATGCGCTTAACACCGGGGAGCTGTTTTTT.

The DNA of the CDR3 is TGCAGTGCGGTATCCCTTCCCTACAATGAGCAGTTCTTC. Its translation: CSAVSLPYNEQFF. The rearrangement joins TRBV20-1 to TRBJ2-1; D is uncertain. The CDR3 spans 13 residues. The V gene's germline CDR1 is DFQATT and CDR2 SNEGSKA (reference sequence). V was cut by 6 bases and J by 2 bases, with 11 bases left in between.

This clonotype was detected a few times. The rearrangement links TRBV5-4 to TRBJ2-1, with 8 bases fitting TRBD2. V lost 3 bases and J lost 9; bases outside the gene matches: 11. Per germline, CDR1 SGHNT and CDR2 YYREEE (reference sequence). The CDR3 covers 15 residues. CDR3 residues: CASSSTLRGGVEQFF. The CDR3 region has the DNA TGTGCCAGCAGCTCCACCCTTCGGGGGGGCGTTGAGCAGTTCTTC.

This clonotype has more than one count but fewer than ten. The chain has TRBV20-1 and TRBJ2-1, with a tentative D call TRBD1 (6 bases). The CDR3 is 15 amino acids. Per the germline V gene, CDR1 is DFQATT and CDR2 is SNEGSKA (reference sequence). V dropped 0 bases and J dropped 2 bases, with 11 bases sitting between them. DNA for the CDR3: TGCAGTGCTAGAGAAAGGGGGATCGCCTACAATGAGCAGTTCTTC. This codes for CSARERGIAYNEQFF.